Each of the 7 T cell receptor beta chains below was sequenced from the same sample in a study of T cell changes during pregnancy in multiple sclerosis. Measured with immunoSEQ multiplex PCR; TCRdb has only the in-frame clones, and not every one. The profile shows roughly 84,000 clones, 93% of them singletons. The sequencing used peripheral blood, collected in the third trimester of pregnancy. The receptors derive from a female donor in good health, enrolled as a control in a pregnancy study.

CDR3 sequence reads: CASTTLGRTGTDTQYF. CDR3 coding DNA: TGTGCCAGCACCACATTAGGCAGGACAGGGACAGATACGCAGTATTTT. The chain carries TRBV28 and TRBJ2-3; TRBD1 matches 8 bases. With 7 bases clipped from V and 3 bases from J, the junction kept 12 bases outside the gene matches. The germline gives CDR1 MDHEN, CDR2 SYDVKM. The CDR3 length is 16 residues.

This chain uses TRBV9 with TRBJ2-7; 7 bases are a match to TRBD2. The CDR3 length is 14 residues. Per the germline V gene, CDR1 is SGDLS and CDR2 is YYNGEE. V shed 4 bases, J shed 3 bases, and the junction held 7 bases outside the gene matches. CDR3 residues: CASSPGGEDYEQYF. CDR3 DNA sequence: TGTGCCAGCAGCCCGGGGGGTGAGGACTACGAGCAGTACTTC.

The gene calls are TRBV27 and TRBJ1-5; TRBD1 might be the D (6 bases). CDR3 size: 16 residues. Trimming cost V 2 bases and J 5 bases, with 16 bases left between them. Germline CDR1 MNHEY, CDR2 SMNVEV (reference sequence). The CDR3 protein is CASSLGGGHRDQPQHF. The CDR3 bases are TGTGCCAGCAGTTTAGGGGGGGGTCACAGGGATCAGCCCCAGCATTTT.

The chain combines TRBV5-4 with TRBJ1-2; 8 bases line up with TRBD1. Germline V gives CDR1 SGHNT, CDR2 YYREEE (reference sequence). Trimming at V came to 4 bases and at J to 4 bases, leaving 12 bases not matched to a gene. This CDR3 comprises 16 residues. The CDR3 DNA is TGTGCCAGCAGCGCCGGACAGGGTAGTAACGCCTATGGCTACACCTTC. This sequence encodes CASSAGQGSNAYGYTF.

The chain couples TRBV7-9 to TRBJ1-2; TRBD1 aligns across 12 bases. The V and J ends lost 6 bases and 4 bases, in that order; junction bases with no gene match: 6. The CDR3 runs to 15 residues. Germline-derived CDR1 and CDR2 are SEHNR and FQNEAQ (reference sequence). This chain's CDR3 is CASRDGTGGTYGYTF. The CDR3 DNA reads as TGTGCCAGCAGGGATGGGACAGGGGGCACCTATGGCTACACCTTC.

This chain uses TRBV4-1 with TRBJ2-1, with TRBD2 matching over 9 bases. Germline V gene data show CDR1 as MGHRA and CDR2 as YSYEKL. This CDR3 has 20 amino acids. J was trimmed by 4 bases and V by 1 base; bases with no gene match: 17. The DNA of the CDR3 is TGCGCCAGCAGCCAAGTCGGGCAGCTAATAGCGGGAGATCGGTACAATGAGCAGTTCTTC. The encoded protein is CASSQVGQLIAGDRYNEQFF.

The genes are TRBV29-1 and TRBJ1-1, with D unclear. The germline gives CDR1 SQVTM, CDR2 ANQGSEA. CDR3 length: 12 amino acids. The V gene lost 6 bases and the J gene lost 4 bases, with 12 bases spanning the gap. The CDR3 protein is CSVATLSTEAFF. CDR3 DNA: TGCAGCGTCGCAACCCTCAGCACTGAAGCTTTCTTT.